The source of this T cell receptor beta chain is a study of T cells in Graves' hyperthyroidism and ophthalmopathy. Overall study context: Peripheral blood was collected at initial diagnosis, before any treatment.

In germline, CDR1 is MNHEY, CDR2 SMNVEV (reference sequence). This CDR3 is 13 amino acids long. Between the trimmed V and J ends, which lost 3 bases and 0 bases, there was a span of 3 bases. Absent ophthalmopathy progression within 18 months defined stable Graves' hyperthyroidism. Newly diagnosed hyperthyroidism, duration under 2 months, in patients aged 18 to 65. Using RNA transcripts as the source, TCR beta CDR3 regions were amplified. In the first-round RT-PCR of the TCR CDR3, the HTBI primer set was used. MiXCR was run by TCRdb on the multiplex PCR reads, yielding one entry per CDR3 protein. The sample consists of around 600,000 distinct CDR3 sequences, about a sixth of them appearing once. This clonotype was seen a single time. This may be a read error: a much more frequent sequence differs by one nucleotide.

Sequencing used blood. The clonotype comes from a woman younger than 45 with Graves' hyperthyroidism. The chain carries TRBV27 and TRBJ1-5; no clear D. CDR3: CASSFHSNQPQHF. The CDR3 bases are TGTGCCAGCAGTTTCCATAGCAATCAGCCCCAGCATTTT.